This T cell receptor (beta chain) is drawn from a study of blood T cell repertoires in COVID-19. The CDR3 has 16 amino acids. Per the germline V gene, CDR1 is LGHNA and CDR2 is YNFKEQ. The J segment lost 7 bases and the V segment lost 4 bases, leaving 11 bases of the junction unmatched. Original processing methods: Researchers report that nucleated cell counts were estimated from reference gene primer amplification. TCRdb's table, derived via immunoSEQ multiplex PCR, lists solely in-frame clones and lacks some. The D gene and trimming were derived from the DNA, and the V and J assignments and clone size from that table. This sample has roughly 150,000 clones; about 88% occur once, and the top ten carry around 19%.

The chain joins TRBV4-2 to TRBJ2-1; 9 bases fit TRBD2. Sequencing input: peripheral blood. This clonotype was obtained from an elderly woman with acute or convalescent COVID-19. The CDR3 region has the DNA TGTGCCAGCAGCCGGGTGGCGGGAGGGTTTGTTAATGAGCAGTTCTTC. Translating it yields CASSRVAGGFVNEQFF.